This entry lists 30 T cell receptor beta chains sequenced from one sample in a study of Graves' ophthalmopathy and Graves' hyperthyroidism (dated by TCRdb to 2016 to 2018). The run used an Illumina HiSeq 2000. TCR beta CDR3 regions were amplified from RNA transcripts for repertoire sequencing. The first round of RT-PCR was done with HTBI primers and the Qiagen OneStep RT-PCR kit, and was followed by a second round of multiplex PCR, then size selection and purification. The raw public data were reprocessed by TCRdb itself: fastp quality trimming at Q25, MiXCR clonotype calling, in-frame beta chains only. Here each entry gathers all rows of one CDR3 protein and keeps the most common genes and DNA. This sample comprises around 400,000 distinct CDR3 sequences, 20% to 25% of them detected only once. Roughly 3.2% of the sample goes to the ten largest clones. Material for sequencing was peripheral blood. These receptor sequences come from a woman younger than 30 with stable Graves' hyperthyroidism. Donor details come from another sample of the same person, matched by shared clones.

This clonotype was picked up many times. This chain connects TRBV5-1 to TRBJ2-7; D is possibly TRBD1 or TRBD2 (5 bases each). V shed 9 bases and J shed 7 bases, with 23 bases lying between them. In germline, CDR1 is SGHRS, CDR2 YFSETQ. The CDR3 has 14 amino acids. CDR3 protein: CATRVGAPYLEQYF. CDR3 DNA: TGCGCCACCAGGGTCGGGGCCCCCTACTTGGAGCAGTACTTC.

The genes are TRBV12-3 or TRBV12-4 and TRBJ2-7; no clear D gene. The CDR3 has 14 residues. With 4 bases removed from V and 2 bases from J, the gap between germline ends came to 12 bases. The CDR3 DNA reads as TGTGCCAGCAGTTCGGGTACTACGACCTACGAGCAGTACTTC. Protein: CASSSGTTTYEQYF.

CDR3 amino acids: CASSEPDGGGGETQYF. The DNA for the CDR3 is TGTGCCAGCAGCGAGCCAGATGGGGGAGGAGGAGAGACCCAGTACTTC. The rearrangement uses TRBV7-9 and TRBJ2-5; TRBD2 is a possible D gene (6 bases). Germline V gene data show CDR1 as SEHNR and CDR2 as FQNEAQ (reference sequence). Deletions cut 5 bases from V and 4 bases from J, with 20 bases between. The CDR3 extends over 16 amino acids. Combining the CDR3 with reference TRBV7-9 and TRBJ2-5 gives the whole variable domain DTGVSQNPRHKITKRGQNVTFRCDPISEHNRLYWYRQTLGQGPEFLTYFQNEAQLEKSRLLSDRFSAERPKGSFSTLEIQRTEQGDSAMYLCASSEPDGGGGETQYFGPGTRLLVL.

The J gene is TRBJ1-2, the V gene TRBV29-1; the D gene is possibly TRBD1 (6 bases). Trimming stripped 3 bases from V and 4 bases from J, with 9 bases between. Per the germline V gene, CDR1 is SQVTM and CDR2 is ANQGSEA. This CDR3 comprises 12 residues. CDR3 nucleotide sequence: TGCAGCGTTGACGGACAGTCCTATGGCTACACCTTC. Translation: CSVDGQSYGYTF. Looking up the rest from reference TRBV29-1 and TRBJ1-2 gives the full variable domain: SAVISQKPSRDICQRGTSLTIQCQVDSQVTMMFWYRQQPGQSLTLIATANQGSEATYESGFVIDKFPISRPNLTFSTLTVSNMSPEDSSIYLCSVDGQSYGYTFGSGTRLTVV.

This clonotype showed up many times. This chain connects TRBV4-2 to TRBJ1-1, with 11 bases aligning to TRBD1. V shed 1 base and J 1 base; nucleotides not matched to a gene: 8. The V gene's germline CDR1 is LGHNA and CDR2 YNFKEQ. This CDR3 is 18 amino acids long. CDR3 in amino acids: CASSQAAGQGGQNTEAFF. As DNA, the CDR3 is TGTGCCAGCAGCCAAGCCGCGGGACAGGGGGGGCAGAACACTGAAGCTTTCTTT.

In its sample, this clonotype was seen many times. The chain recombines TRBV24-1 with TRBJ2-5, with 7 bases that match TRBD1. The CDR3 has 15 residues. With V trimmed by 3 bases and J by 1 base, 4 bases remained unmatched. Per germline, CDR1 KGHDR and CDR2 SFDVKD. The CDR3 DNA reads as TGTGCCACCAGTGATCCCAGGGGGAGCCAAGAGACCCAGTACTTC. This gives the protein CATSDPRGSQETQYF.

This clonotype was seen ten or more times. The rearrangement uses TRBV19 and TRBJ1-2, with D unresolved. V was clipped by 5 bases and J by 3 bases, with 7 bases between them. CDR1 LNHDA and CDR2 SQIVND come from the germline V gene (reference sequence). The CDR3 is made up of 12 amino acids. The CDR3 coding sequence is TGTGCCAGTAGTTCCTCGGACTATGGCTACACCTTC. This gives the protein CASSSSDYGYTF.

This clonotype has at least ten counts. This chain links TRBV7-3 with TRBJ2-7; 7 nucleotides line up with TRBD2. There are 13 residues in the CDR3. V was pared by 2 bases and J by 6 bases, with 4 bases of the junction left unmatched. Germline loops: CDR1 SGHTA, CDR2 FQGTGA. For the CDR3, the DNA is TGTGCCAGCAGCTTAGTGTGGGGGGGCGAGCAGTACTTC. Translating it yields CASSLVWGGEQYF.

There are many counts of this clonotype. The chain couples TRBV12-3 or TRBV12-4 to TRBJ2-2; D gene ambiguous. V was cut by 3 bases and J by 4 bases, with 9 bases left in between. CDR3 length: 14 residues. CDR3 sequence: CASSLGFSTGELFF. The CDR3 region has the DNA TGTGCCAGCAGTTTGGGTTTTTCCACCGGGGAGCTGTTTTTT.

The V call is TRBV12-3 or TRBV12-4, the J call TRBJ1-2, with D perhaps matching TRBD1 (6 bases). V lost 0 bases, J lost 5 bases, and 16 bases lay in between. CDR3 size: 16 residues. The CDR3 loop reads CASSLARGGVYYGYTF. CDR3 bases: TGTGCCAGCAGTTTAGCGAGAGGGGGTGTGTATTATGGCTACACCTTC.

This clonotype showed up just a few times. V and J are TRBV20-1 and TRBJ2-5; the match to TRBD1 covers 8 bases. CDR1 and CDR2 from the germline V gene are DFQATT and SNEGSKA (reference sequence). This CDR3 is built from 13 residues. The junction had 7 bases not matched to a gene; V was cut back by 5 bases and J by 5 bases. CDR3 bases: TGCAGTGCTCGTCAGACAGGGGAGGAGACCCAGTACTTC. Translating gives CSARQTGEETQYF.

In its sample, this clonotype was seen a few times. A much larger clone differs by one base, so this may be a read error. The rearrangement joins TRBV6-2 or TRBV6-3 to TRBJ2-6, with D tentatively TRBD1 (5 bases). The length of the CDR3 is 16 residues. CDR1 and CDR2 from the germline V gene are MNHEY and SVGEGT. CDR3 in amino acids: CASSYRTASGAYVLTF. CDR3 nucleotides: TGTGCCAGCAGTTACCGAACGGCCTCTGGGGCCTACGTCCTGACTTTC.

V gene TRBV12-3 or TRBV12-4 combines with J gene TRBJ1-5; 9 nucleotides line up with TRBD1. Trimming took 5 bases from V and 5 from J; bases not matched to a gene: 4. This CDR3 spans 14 amino acids. The DNA of the CDR3 is TGTGCCAGCAGTGGGGACAGGGCCTATCAGCCCCAGCATTTT. It specifies CASSGDRAYQPQHF.

This clonotype was detected ten times or more. The chain recombines TRBV19 with TRBJ2-5; 7 bases align to TRBD2. Germline CDR1 is LNHDA and CDR2 is SQIVND (reference sequence). The trim removed 5 bases at V and 2 bases at J, leaving 14 bases unmatched. CDR3 length: 17 amino acids. The CDR3 DNA reads as TGTGCCAGTAGTCCCCTCCCCAATCTAGCGGAACAAGAGACCCAGTACTTC. It codes for CASSPLPNLAEQETQYF.

This clonotype has ten or more counts. Here the CDR3 reads CASRTSGGIYEQYF. DNA for the CDR3: TGTGCCAGCAGAACCAGCGGGGGGATTTACGAGCAGTACTTC. The chain uses TRBV6-2 or TRBV6-3 and TRBJ2-7, with 9 bases lining up with TRBD2. CDR3 length: 14 residues. Germline assignment: CDR1 MNHEY and CDR2 SVGEGT. After removal of 6 bases from V and 4 bases from J, the junction contained 7 bases not matched to a gene.

Many counts were recorded for this clonotype. CDR3 residues: CSARASSGRAFGELFF. DNA of the CDR3: TGCAGTGCTAGAGCCTCTAGCGGGAGGGCCTTCGGGGAGCTGTTTTTT. The V gene is TRBV20-1, the J gene TRBJ2-2; 12 nucleotides match TRBD2. This CDR3 contains 16 residues. The germline V gene has CDR1 DFQATT and CDR2 SNEGSKA (reference sequence). V shed 1 base and J 7 bases; nucleotides not matched to a gene: 7.

This clonotype was found many times. V gene TRBV11-2 combines with J gene TRBJ1-2; perhaps TRBD1 as D (6 bases). V lost 4 bases and J lost 12, with 24 bases in between. Germline CDR1 is SGHAT and CDR2 is FQNNGV. The CDR3 has 15 amino acids. CDR3: CASSSGGRGALVHTF. CDR3 in DNA: TGTGCCAGCAGCTCCGGGGGTCGGGGGGCTCTGGTTCACACCTTC.

V and J are TRBV4-1 and TRBJ2-5, with D uncertain. This CDR3 has 15 residues. Per germline, CDR1 MGHRA and CDR2 YSYEKL. The V gene lost 0 bases and the J gene lost 5 bases, with 13 bases spanning the gap. CDR3 amino acids: CASSQEGDWRETQYF. Written as DNA, the CDR3 is TGCGCCAGCAGCCAAGAGGGTGACTGGCGGGAGACCCAGTACTTC.

Concerning this clonotype itself: This CDR3 fails to terminate in the conserved phenylalanine or tryptophan, so it likely reflects a read error. The V and J genes are TRBV11-2 and TRBJ2-7; TRBD2 aligns across 13 bases. Per germline, CDR1 SGHAT and CDR2 FQNNGV. Losses at the gene ends were 4 bases for V and 1 base for J; bases not matched to a gene: 4. CDR3 size: 16 residues. The CDR3 loop reads CASSSTSGRASYEQYL. In nucleotides, the CDR3 is TGTGCCAGCAGCTCCACTAGCGGGAGGGCATCCTACGAGCAGTACCTC.

The table lists this clonotype with many counts. The chain combines TRBV30 with TRBJ1-1; D uncertain. The CDR3 contains 13 residues. Trimming took off 0 bases at V and 0 bases at J, with 5 bases between the two ends. CDR1 and CDR2 (germline): GTSNPN, SVGIG (reference sequence). The CDR3 reads CAWSVGVNTEAFF. In DNA, the CDR3 is TGTGCCTGGAGTGTCGGAGTGAACACTGAAGCTTTCTTT.

This clonotype was counted many times. This chain uses TRBV5-1 with TRBJ1-5; 9 positions agree with TRBD1. Germline V gives CDR1 SGHRS, CDR2 YFSETQ. The ends lost 4 bases at V and 4 bases at J; junction bases unmatched: 6. The CDR3 contains 15 residues. This CDR3 reads CASSPLGTGNQPQHF. CDR3 sequence (DNA): TGCGCCAGCAGCCCCCTGGGGACAGGGAATCAGCCCCAGCATTTT.

This clonotype was counted many times. This sequence joins TRBV7-3 and TRBJ2-5; D gene unclear. This CDR3 is built from 14 residues. The germline gives CDR1 SGHTA, CDR2 FQGTGA. V was shortened by 5 bases and J by 10 bases, with 20 bases between the two germline ends. CDR3 in amino acids: CASSPLGRSRDQYF. CDR3 DNA: TGTGCCAGCAGCCCCCTCGGCCGATCAAGGGACCAGTACTTC.

This clonotype was counted at least ten times. V and J are TRBV11-2 and TRBJ2-7; the D call may be TRBD1 or TRBD2 (5 bases each). CDR3 length equals 15 residues. V was cut by 6 bases and J by 0 bases, with 15 bases left in between. The germline V gene encodes CDR1 SGHAT and CDR2 FQNNGV. DNA of the CDR3: TGTGCCAGCAGGGGGGACCTGGTAACCTCCTACGAGCAGTACTTC. Its protein product is CASRGDLVTSYEQYF.

This clonotype was recorded at least ten times. This rearrangement joins TRBV12-3 or TRBV12-4 to TRBJ2-5, with D tentatively TRBD2 (6 bases). This CDR3 spans 17 amino acids. Trimming pared 6 bases from V and 3 bases from J, leaving 23 bases between. CDR3 DNA: TGTGCCAGCAGCTCTCGGGGGAACGTGTACCCAAAAGAGACCCAGTACTTC. This sequence encodes CASSSRGNVYPKETQYF.

This clonotype has a count of ten or more. The chain has TRBV6-5 and TRBJ2-2; 7 bases align to TRBD1. The germline V gene has CDR1 MNHEY and CDR2 SVGAGI. The V and J ends lost 0 bases and 0 bases, in that order; junction bases with no gene match: 4. The CDR3 is made up of 17 amino acids. The CDR3 loop reads CASSYSGGAPNTGELFF. CDR3 nucleotides: TGTGCCAGCAGTTACTCAGGGGGCGCTCCGAACACCGGGGAGCTGTTTTTT.

The J gene is TRBJ2-2, the V gene TRBV18; D unresolved. Germline V gene sequence: CDR1 KGHSH, CDR2 LQKENI. V gave up 6 bases and J gave up 0 bases, with 11 bases separating them. The CDR3 spans 15 residues. The CDR3 spells CASSLDIPNTGELFF. The CDR3 DNA reads as TGTGCCAGCTCGCTCGACATTCCGAACACCGGGGAGCTGTTTTTT.

This clonotype was seen ten or more times. The rearrangement joins TRBV12-3 or TRBV12-4 to TRBJ1-1; unclear D gene. V was shortened by 5 bases and J by 0 bases, with 4 bases between the two germline ends. This CDR3 comprises 12 residues. The CDR3 nucleotides read TGTGCCAGCAGTCCTTTGAACACTGAAGCTTTCTTT. This gives the protein CASSPLNTEAFF.

This clonotype was counted ten times or more. The chain has TRBV6-2 or TRBV6-3 and TRBJ1-1; D gene ambiguous. V was clipped by 0 bases and J by 11 bases, with 16 bases between them. CDR3 length: 14 residues. The germline gives CDR1 MNHEY, CDR2 SVGEGT. The CDR3 loop reads CASSYSDLLKRAFF. CDR3 DNA sequence: TGTGCCAGCAGTTACTCGGACTTATTAAAAAGGGCTTTCTTT.

This clonotype was seen only a few times. The rearrangement joins TRBV30 to TRBJ1-5; TRBD1 matches at 7 bases. Germline loops: CDR1 GTSNPN, CDR2 SVGIG (reference sequence). Germline trimming cut 2 bases from V and 1 base from J; bases unmatched to any gene: 2. CDR3 length equals 14 residues. The CDR3 reads CAWSLGQSNQPQHF. The CDR3 DNA reads as TGTGCCTGGAGTTTGGGACAGAGCAATCAGCCCCAGCATTTT.

The rearrangement joins TRBV6-5 to TRBJ2-2, with D hard to call. Germline-derived CDR1 and CDR2 are MNHEY and SVGAGI. The CDR3 covers 15 residues. V lost 2 bases, J lost 7 bases, and 14 bases lay in between. CDR3 loop: CASSYPIRSGGELFF. The CDR3 nucleotides are TGTGCCAGCAGTTACCCGATCCGGTCAGGCGGGGAGCTGTTTTTT.